The subject of this entry is one T cell receptor (beta chain). The sample comes from a study of shared clonotypes between healthy human individuals. The CDR3 is made up of 14 amino acids. Germline CDR1 is SGHNT and CDR2 is YYREEE (reference sequence). V lost 6 bases, J lost 2 bases, and 7 bases stayed unmatched. Only in-frame clones appear in the TCRdb table, and some are missing; sequencing was by immunoSEQ multiplex PCR. This sample has about 2.4 million clones, with around nine tenths found just once. The V gene is TRBV5-4, the J gene TRBJ2-7; TRBD1 aligns across 8 bases. The material sequenced was naive CD4+ T cells sorted from blood. The sample's subset: CD45RA+ positively selected. The receptor was derived from a man younger than 35 in good health. The CDR3 is CASTRDRLPYEQYF. In DNA, the CDR3 is TGTGCCAGCACCCGGGACAGGCTGCCCTACGAGCAGTACTTC.